Below are 8 T cell receptor beta chains sequenced from a single sample in a study of beta chain features in type 1 diabetes. The isolated RNA, all of it, was reverse transcribed, so expressed TCRB transcripts were what got sequenced. This table comes from immunoSEQ multiplex PCR, and its TCRdb copy is limited to in-frame clones, with some not included. The table has around 340,000 clones, around a fifth seen once. The sample taken for sequencing was naive CD4+ T cells from blood. The receptors were sampled from a woman aged 18-29 years in good health.

This chain joins TRBV7-9 and TRBJ2-2, with TRBD2 identical over 7 bases. Unmatched junction bases numbered 2, after V lost 0 bases and J lost 4 bases. CDR1 SEHNR and CDR2 FQNEAQ come from the germline V gene (reference sequence). The CDR3 is 15 residues long. The CDR3 spells CASSLAGGSTGELFF. The CDR3 coding sequence is TGTGCCAGCAGCTTAGCGGGAGGGAGCACCGGGGAGCTGTTTTTT.

The J gene is TRBJ2-1, the V gene TRBV5-1, with TRBD2 matching 11 bases. The V and J ends lost 4 bases and 8 bases, in that order; junction bases with no gene match: 5. The CDR3 is 14 residues long. CDR1 SGHRS and CDR2 YFSETQ come from the germline V gene. Here the CDR3 reads CASSPGTSGDEQFF. In nucleotides, the CDR3 is TGCGCCAGCAGCCCCGGGACTAGCGGCGATGAGCAGTTCTTC.

J is TRBJ1-1 and V is TRBV29-1; 8 nucleotides agree with TRBD1. This CDR3 is built from 14 residues. Germline V gene sequence: CDR1 SQVTM, CDR2 ANQGSEA. V lost 6 bases, J lost 4 bases, and 10 bases stayed unmatched. CDR3 amino acids: CSVGGRQGLTEAFF. CDR3 nucleotides: TGCAGCGTGGGGGGAAGACAGGGGCTCACTGAAGCTTTCTTT.

This chain connects TRBV30 to TRBJ1-5; D ambiguous. V was trimmed by 1 base and J by 4 bases, leaving 11 bases between them. Per the germline V gene, CDR1 is GTSNPN and CDR2 is SVGIG (reference sequence). This CDR3 spans 14 amino acids. The CDR3 here is CAWSGGGFNQPQHF. In nucleotides, the CDR3 is TGTGCCTGGAGTGGGGGAGGGTTTAATCAGCCCCAGCATTTT.

The chain combines TRBV5-1 with TRBJ2-3, with D perhaps matching TRBD1 (6 bases). The CDR3 contains 15 residues. V lost 2 bases, J lost 1 base, and 11 bases lay in between. Germline loops: CDR1 SGHRS, CDR2 YFSETQ. DNA of the CDR3: TGCGCCAGCAGCTTACGGGGACAACGCACAGATACGCAGTATTTT. Translated: CASSLRGQRTDTQYF.

This chain connects TRBV7-2 to TRBJ2-7; TRBD2 matches at 10 bases. V lost 3 bases to trimming and J lost 5 bases; unmatched junction nucleotides: 4. Per the germline V gene, CDR1 is SGHTA and CDR2 is FQGNSA. This CDR3 spans 14 amino acids. In DNA, the CDR3 is TGTGCCAGCAGCTTTAGCGGGGGGCAGGACGAGCAGTACTTC. It encodes CASSFSGGQDEQYF.

This clone appeared a few times. V gene TRBV5-1 combines with J gene TRBJ1-1, with a tentative D call TRBD1 (6 bases). Germline assignment: CDR1 SGHRS and CDR2 YFSETQ. The CDR3 is 17 residues long. V was cut by 4 bases and J by 0 bases, with 19 bases left in between. Here the CDR3 DNA reads TGCGCCAGCAGCATTCCGGGAGGGGGATCCCTGAACACTGAAGCTTTCTTT. It codes for CASSIPGGGSLNTEAFF.

The chain has TRBV6-6 and TRBJ2-7; the match to TRBD2 covers 15 bases. Germline-derived CDR1 and CDR2 are MNHNY and SVGAGI (reference sequence). CDR3 length: 16 amino acids. Trimming cost V 2 bases and J 3 bases; bases outside gene matches: 2. The CDR3 reads CASSYGGLAGGYEQYF. For the CDR3, the DNA is TGTGCCAGCAGTTACGGGGGACTAGCGGGAGGCTACGAGCAGTACTTC.